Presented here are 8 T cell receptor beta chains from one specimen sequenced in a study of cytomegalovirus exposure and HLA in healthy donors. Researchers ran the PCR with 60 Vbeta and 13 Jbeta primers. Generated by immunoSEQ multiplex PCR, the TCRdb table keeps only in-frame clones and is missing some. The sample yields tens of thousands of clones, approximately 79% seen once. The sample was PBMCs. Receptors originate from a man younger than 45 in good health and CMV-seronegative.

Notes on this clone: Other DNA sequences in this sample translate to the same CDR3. CDR3 residues: CASSPRQYNSPLHF. The CDR3 DNA follows: TGTGCCAGCAGCCCAAGACAGTATAATTCACCCCTCCACTTT. The chain uses TRBV14 and TRBJ1-6; the D gene is possibly TRBD1 (5 bases). Germline assignment: CDR1 SGHDN and CDR2 FVKESK. The CDR3 spans 14 residues. V was trimmed by 4 bases and J by 4 bases, leaving 8 bases between them.

In DNA, the CDR3 is TGTGCCAGCAGTTACTCCCCTCCAGGGAGCACAGATACGCAGTATTTT. It translates to CASSYSPPGSTDTQYF. The chain joins TRBV6-5 to TRBJ2-3, with D maybe TRBD1 (5 bases). Germline V gene data show CDR1 as MNHEY and CDR2 as SVGAGI. Trimming shortened V by 0 bases and J by 0 bases, and 10 bases separated the two germline ends. The CDR3 loop spans 16 amino acids.

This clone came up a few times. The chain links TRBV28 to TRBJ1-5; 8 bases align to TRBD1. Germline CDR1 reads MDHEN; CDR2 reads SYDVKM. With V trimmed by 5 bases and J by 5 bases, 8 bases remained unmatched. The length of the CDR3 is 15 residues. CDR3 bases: TGTGCCAGCAGTCCTCAGACAGGGGCGGATCAGCCCCAGCATTTT. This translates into CASSPQTGADQPQHF.

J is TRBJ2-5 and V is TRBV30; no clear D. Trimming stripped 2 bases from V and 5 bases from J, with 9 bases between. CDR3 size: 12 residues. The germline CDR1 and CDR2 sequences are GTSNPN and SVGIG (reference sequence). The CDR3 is CAWSRNGETQYF. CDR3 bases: TGTGCCTGGAGTAGGAACGGGGAGACCCAGTACTTC.

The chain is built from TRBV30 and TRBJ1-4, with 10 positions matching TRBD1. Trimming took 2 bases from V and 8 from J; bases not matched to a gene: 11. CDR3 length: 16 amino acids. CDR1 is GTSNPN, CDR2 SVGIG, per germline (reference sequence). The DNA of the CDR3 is TGTGCCTGGAGTCTGGACGGGGACAGGGGATTAGAAAAACTGTTTTTT. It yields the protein CAWSLDGDRGLEKLFF.

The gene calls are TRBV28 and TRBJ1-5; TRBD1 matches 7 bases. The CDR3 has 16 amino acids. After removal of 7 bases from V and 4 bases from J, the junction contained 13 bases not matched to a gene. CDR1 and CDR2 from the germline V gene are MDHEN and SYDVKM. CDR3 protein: CASTLPGTVSNQPQHF. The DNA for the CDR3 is TGTGCCAGCACCCTGCCGGGGACAGTGAGTAATCAGCCCCAGCATTTT.

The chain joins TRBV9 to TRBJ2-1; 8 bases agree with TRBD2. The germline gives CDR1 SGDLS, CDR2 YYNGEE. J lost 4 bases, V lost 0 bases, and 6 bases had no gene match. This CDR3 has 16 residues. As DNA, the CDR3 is TGTGCCAGCAGCGTAGAGGTTAGCGGGGCGTACAATGAGCAGTTCTTC. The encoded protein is CASSVEVSGAYNEQFF.

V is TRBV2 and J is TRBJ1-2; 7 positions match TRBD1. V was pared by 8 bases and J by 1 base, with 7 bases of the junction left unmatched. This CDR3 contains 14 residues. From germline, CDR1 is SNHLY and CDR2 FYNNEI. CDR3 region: CASLTGTFNYGYTF. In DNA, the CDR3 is TGTGCCAGCTTGACAGGGACGTTTAACTATGGCTACACCTTC.